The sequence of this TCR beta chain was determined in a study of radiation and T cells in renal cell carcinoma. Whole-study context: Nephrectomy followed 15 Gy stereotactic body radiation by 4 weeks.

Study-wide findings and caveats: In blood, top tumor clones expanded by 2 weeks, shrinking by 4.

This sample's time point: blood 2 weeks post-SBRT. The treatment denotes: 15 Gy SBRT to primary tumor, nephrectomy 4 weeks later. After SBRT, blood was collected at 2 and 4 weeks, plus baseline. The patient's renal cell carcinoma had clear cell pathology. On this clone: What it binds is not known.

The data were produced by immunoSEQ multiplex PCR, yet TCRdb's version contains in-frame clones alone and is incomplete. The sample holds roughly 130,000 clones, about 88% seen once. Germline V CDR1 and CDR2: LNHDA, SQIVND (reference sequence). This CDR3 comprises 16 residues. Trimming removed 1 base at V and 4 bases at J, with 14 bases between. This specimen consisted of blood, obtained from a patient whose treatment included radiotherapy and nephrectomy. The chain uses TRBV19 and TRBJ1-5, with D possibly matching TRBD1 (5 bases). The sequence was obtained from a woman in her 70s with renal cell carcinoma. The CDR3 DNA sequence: TGTGCCAGTAGTATAGGGCCAGGGATATTGAATCAGCCCCAGCATTTT. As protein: CASSIGPGILNQPQHF.